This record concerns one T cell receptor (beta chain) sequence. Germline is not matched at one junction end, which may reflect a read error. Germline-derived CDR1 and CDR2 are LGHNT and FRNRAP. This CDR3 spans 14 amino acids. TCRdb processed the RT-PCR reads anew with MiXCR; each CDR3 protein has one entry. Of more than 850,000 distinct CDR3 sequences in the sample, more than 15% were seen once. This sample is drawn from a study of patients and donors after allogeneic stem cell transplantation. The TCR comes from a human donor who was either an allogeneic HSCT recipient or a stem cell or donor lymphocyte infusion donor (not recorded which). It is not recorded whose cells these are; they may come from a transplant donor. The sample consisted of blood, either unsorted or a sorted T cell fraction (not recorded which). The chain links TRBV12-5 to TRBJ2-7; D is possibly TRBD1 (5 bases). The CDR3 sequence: CASASGQGPYEQYF. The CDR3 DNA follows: TGTGCGAGTGCCTCAGGGCAGGGCCCCTACGAGCAGTACTTC.